Described below is a single T cell receptor (beta chain) sequence and its context. What it binds is not known. This may come from a read error, since a much larger clone is one base off. The data belong to a study of blood T cells in healthy people across ages. Study-level findings and limits: Estimates of total diversity, which came from one million sequenced T cells, were considered to be underestimates. The percentage of naive T cells correlated strongly with TCR beta diversity. Roughly linearly, TCR beta diversity per million T cells fell as age increased.

Germline V gene sequence: CDR1 SGHTA, CDR2 FQGNSA. Between the trimmed V and J ends, which lost 5 bases and 9 bases, there was a span of 17 bases. The CDR3 spans 13 residues. A second roughly 7 to 12 cycle PCR used barcoded and J-beta primers. MiXCR was run by TCRdb on the 5' RACE reads, yielding one entry per CDR3 protein. The sample includes 1 million or so distinct CDR3 sequences, more than 40% of them seen just once. Sequencing was carried out using blood. The clonotype originates from a woman in her sixties in good health. This chain connects TRBV7-2 to TRBJ2-7; D possibly corresponds to TRBD2 (5 bases). The CDR3 region has the DNA TGTGCCAGCAGCGAGAGGGCCGAATGGGTGCAGTACTTC. It encodes CASSERAEWVQYF.